Here is one T cell receptor beta chain with its context. Which antigen it targets is not known. No base quality information exists; no much larger clone differs at one position. The entry originates in a study of regulatory dendritic cells for organ transplantation (dated by TCRdb to 2016 to 2017). For context, the study as a whole: Regulatory dendritic cells were generated from monocytes cultured with vitamin D3 on days 0 and 4 and IL-10 on day 4. On day 6, LPS was added to the DC cultures to test how the DCs responded to a strong maturation-inducing agent. TCRbeta repertoires were sequenced from sorted naive and memory CD4+ and CD8+ T cells before and after allostimulation with regulatory or mature dendritic cells.

Sorted T cell subsets were CFSE-labeled and co-cultured for roughly five days with allogeneic regulatory or mature dendritic cells at a 1:10 DC:T ratio. Naive T cells were sorted as CD45RA+ and memory T cells as CD45RO+ CD4+ or CD8+ cells by FACS. The T cells used for TCR sequencing were obtained from two healthy control subjects. Genomic DNA was extracted with the Qiagen DNeasy Blood & Tissue Kit. What the study reported, not specific to this receptor: Repertoires were highly diverse in naive CD4+ and CD8+ T cells, less diverse in memory cells, and most oligoclonal in memory CD8+ cells. Only a couple of subjects were sequenced, and considerable between-individual heterogeneity in the alloreactive memory CD8+ T cell pool was noted by the authors. Of the resting subsets, the one holding the most alloreactive TCR clonotypes was memory CD8+ T cells. In both subjects, allostimulation led to expansion of memory CD8+ clones, although regulatory dendritic cells appeared to cause more limited expansion than mature dendritic cells did.

The cysteine opens and the phenylalanine closes a CDR3 of 14 amino acids. The entry retains the CDR3 DNA only, 42 bases that are in frame from base 1. The V end loses 2 bases and the J end loses 2 bases, and a stretch of 7 bases separates them. Reading the germline V gene gives CDR1 MNHEY and CDR2 SVGAGI. Multiplexed two-step PCR with Vbeta-specific forward primers and Jbeta-specific reverse primers was used to amplify TCRbeta CDR3 regions. The TCRbeta libraries were sequenced on an Illumina instrument via the immunoSEQ service. Per the original workflow: V, D and J genes were assigned using IMGT annotation, and counts were corrected for multiplex PCR bias using synthetic CDR3 analogues. The immunoSEQ Analyzer calculated repertoire clonality as one minus the normalized Shannon entropy. Clonal expansion was defined using Fisher's exact test with Benjamini-Hochberg false discovery rate control and a two-tailed threshold of P<0.01. TCRdb took over this immuneACCESS table, retaining in-frame rearrangements with V and J assigned. Such tables are incomplete; in checked studies, under half of the missing clones stem from an unresolved V gene, and the remainder is unexplained. V, J and clone size were drawn from that table, and D and trimming were deduced from the DNA. This sample lists 10,000 to 11,000 clones; 65% to 85% were detected once. The top ten hold roughly 2.5% of the sample.

The clonotype comes from a human donor in good health. This chain is built from TRBV6-5 and TRBJ2-1; the D gene is not confidently resolved. What was sequenced was memory CD4+ T cells from blood cultured with dendritic cells. The sample's cell subset or site, from its label and the paper: CD45RO+ memory T cells. The sequence in DNA is TGTGCCAGCAGTTACGGGAAACCCTACAATGAGCAGTTCTTC. Translation gives CASSYGKPYNEQFF.